This T cell receptor (beta chain) was recovered during a study of blood T cell repertoires in COVID-19 (TCRdb year 2020). About the full investigation: The collaborator samples originated in the United States, Italy and Spain and spanned the acute and convalescent phases of COVID-19. The prospective study material was composed of cDNA or gDNA derived from T cells, B-cell-depleted T cells, or PBMCs. Subjects who had been exposed to COVID-19, were actively infected with it, or had recovered from it provided the deeply sampled blood TCRbeta repertoires that made up the dataset. The repertoires were made available in a free public database intended to serve as a resource for research on the immune response to SARS-CoV-2. The samples were drawn from two sources: the first 160 participants of the ongoing ImmuneRACE study, and 950 to 1,500 subjects contributed by 6 global collaborators. Nearly every sample came with metadata listing a de-identified subject ID, COVID-19 status, age in years and sex. Where available, HLA class I and class II types were obtained from metadata supplied by the sample provider rather than from assay-based typing. The study at large found these results: The quantity of clinical and demographic metadata differed by source and by participant and was supplied without curation.

The germline V end is reduced by 6 bases and the J end by 8 bases; junction bases left unmatched: 12. The germline V gene sets CDR1 to SNHLY and CDR2 to FYNNEI. Inclusive of the bounding cysteine and phenylalanine, the CDR3 is 16 residues long. Only the CDR3 DNA is retained, 48 bases long and in frame from the first base. Points on this clone: Which antigen it targets is not known. No qualities accompany the bases; no much larger clone lies one base away.

Whole blood was collected in K2EDTA tubes by collaborating institutions according to the institutions' own protocols. For TCRbeta analysis, collaborators shipped samples in one of three forms: frozen whole blood, isolated PBMCs, or DNA extracted from either of those sample types. TCRbeta CDR3 regions were amplified from genomic DNA using the immunoSEQ Assay, a bias-controlled multiplex PCR. The authors processed their data as follows. Within the assay, amplification of reference gene primers was used to estimate how many nucleated cells each sample contained. To quantify the absolute abundance of each unique TCRbeta CDR3 rearrangement, sequence reads were collapsed and filtered. For each sample, productive Simpson clonality was calculated by taking the square root of Simpson's diversity index across productive rearrangements. Imported from immuneACCESS, the table was reduced by TCRdb to in-frame sequences with V and J called. These copies leave out some clones; in studies compared against another copy, an unresolved V gene accounts for under half, and the cause of the remainder is not known. The V and J calls and clone size were taken over from that table, and D and trimming were inferred from the DNA. The sample table contains 59,000 or so clones; only one count was recorded for less than 75% of them. More than 15% of the sample is held by the ten biggest clonotypes.

The V and J genes are TRBV2 and TRBJ1-4, and TRBD1 matches 10 of the central bases. Sequenced: peripheral blood. This TCR came from a woman in her 50s with active or convalescent COVID-19. CDR3 reads: CASSPTGTGVYEKLFF. The nucleotide sequence reads as follows: TGTGCCAGCAGCCCTACCGGGACAGGGGTATACGAAAAACTGTTTTTT.